A selection of T cell receptor beta chains follows, all from one sample in a study of pediatric ulcerative colitis. Sequenced by immunoSEQ multiplex PCR; TCRdb stores in-frame clones only, minus some. Of around 64,000 clones listed, roughly nine tenths are singletons. Input material: blood. These receptor sequences come from a boy aged 5-17 years with severe ulcerative colitis. CDR3s include the opening cysteine and the closing phenylalanine or tryptophan. Each record gives: CDR3 DNA, CDR3 protein, V gene, D gene, J gene, clone size. A D gene is named only where the DNA matches it firmly. The size field is filled for only some rows; it gives once, few, many or a size class.

DNA: TGTGCCAGCAGCTTAGGGGGATTTAGCGGGAGGGAGTACGAGCAGTACTTC
CDR3: CASSLGGFSGREYEQYF
V: TRBV7-2
D: TRBD2
J: TRBJ2-7
size: NA

DNA: TGTGCCAGCAGCTTAGCGGGGGGGGAATACTACGAGCAGTACTTC
CDR3: CASSLAGGEYYEQYF
V: TRBV5-4
D: TRBD2
J: TRBJ2-7
size: NA

DNA: TGTGCCATCAGTGGGGGACAGGGGGCAGTGGATGGCTACACCTTC
CDR3: CAISGGQGAVDGYTF
V: TRBV10-3
D: TRBD1
J: TRBJ1-2
size: few

DNA: TGTGCCAGCTCACCACCGCTAGAGGTAGAAGCTTTCTTT
CDR3: CASSPPLEVEAFF
V: TRBV18
D: NA
J: TRBJ1-1
size: NA

DNA: TGTGCCAGCAGCTTGGAAGGCGGGATCGGTGAGCAGTATTTT
CDR3: CASSLEGGIGEQYF
V: TRBV5-4
D: NA
J: TRBJ2-3
size: NA

DNA: TGTGCCAGCACAAGTTTGTCGGGACTCAACTATGGCTACACCTTC
CDR3: CASTSLSGLNYGYTF
V: TRBV28
D: NA
J: TRBJ1-2
size: NA

DNA: TGTGCCAGCACCGAAAGACAGGGAGGTGAGCAGTTCTTC
CDR3: CASTERQGGEQFF
V: TRBV6-5
D: NA
J: TRBJ2-1
size: NA

DNA: TGTGCCATCAGTGCTGAGGACAGGGGGGACGAGCAGTACTTC
CDR3: CAISAEDRGDEQYF
V: TRBV10-3
D: TRBD1
J: TRBJ2-7
size: NA

DNA: TGCGCCAGCAGCCAAGGGACAGGGGGTTTTGATGAGCAGTTCTTC
CDR3: CASSQGTGGFDEQFF
V: TRBV4-3
D: TRBD1
J: TRBJ2-1
size: NA

DNA: TGTGCTAGTTCACCGCACTCTGGAAACACCATATATTTT
CDR3: CASSPHSGNTIYF
V: TRBV19
D: NA
J: TRBJ1-3
size: NA

DNA: TGCGCCAGCAGTGAGCAGGGCGGCACCATATATTTT
CDR3: CASSEQGGTIYF
V: TRBV10-2
D: NA
J: TRBJ1-3
size: few

DNA: TGTGCCAGCAGTGGGGACAGATTTTCCTACAATGAGCAGTTCTTC
CDR3: CASSGDRFSYNEQFF
V: TRBV25-1
D: TRBD1
J: TRBJ2-1
size: NA

DNA: TGTGCCAGCAGTGTTCAAGGGACTAGCGGGCAAGAGACCCAGTACTTC
CDR3: CASSVQGTSGQETQYF
V: TRBV28
D: TRBD2
J: TRBJ2-5
size: NA

DNA: TGTGCCAGCTCACCACTCGGACCCCAAGGGCCAACATACAATGAGCAGTTCTTC
CDR3: CASSPLGPQGPTYNEQFF
V: TRBV18
D: NA
J: TRBJ2-1
size: few

DNA: TGCAGCGTTGAAGATACAGGGGGAAGGAACACTGAAGCTTTCTTT
CDR3: CSVEDTGGRNTEAFF
V: TRBV29-1
D: TRBD1
J: TRBJ1-1
size: NA

DNA: TGTGCCAGCAGCTTATTGACTAGTTATCCTGACAATGAGCAGTTCTTC
CDR3: CASSLLTSYPDNEQFF
V: TRBV7-9
D: NA
J: TRBJ2-1
size: NA

DNA: TGTGCCAGTAGTATATCACTGGGTTCCTACGAGCAGTACTTC
CDR3: CASSISLGSYEQYF
V: TRBV19
D: NA
J: TRBJ2-7
size: NA

DNA: TGTGCCAGTAGGACCCTCGACTCCTACGAGCAGTACTTC
CDR3: CASRTLDSYEQYF
V: TRBV19
D: NA
J: TRBJ2-7
size: NA